These 5 T cell receptor beta chains originate from one sample sequenced in a study of shared clonotypes between healthy human individuals (dated by TCRdb to between 2020 and 2021). Libraries were built with the immunoSEQ multiplex PCR assay. This immuneACCESS table, as held by TCRdb, lists in-frame sequences with V and J called but not all clones. Of the missing ones, under half trace to an unresolved V gene in checked studies; the others have no known cause. The sample table holds 2 million to 2.5 million clones, of which about 94% were seen once. The top ten clonotypes cover roughly 0.13% of the sample. The specimen sequenced was naive CD4+ T cells sorted from blood. In light of the paper, this sample's cell subset or site label describes: CD45RA+ positively selected. The receptors derive from a man aged 18 to 30 in good health.

J is TRBJ1-3 and V is TRBV15, with TRBD1 as a possible D gene (5 bases). The V gene's germline CDR1 is LNHNV and CDR2 YYDKDF (reference sequence). This CDR3 is built from 16 residues. The V gene lost 0 bases and the J gene lost 4 bases, with 13 bases spanning the gap. This CDR3 is CATSRDGAGSGNTIYF. DNA for the CDR3: TGTGCCACCAGCAGAGACGGGGCGGGGTCCGGAAACACCATATATTTT.

The chain has TRBV18 and TRBJ2-3; TRBD2 matches 12 bases. V was pared by 2 bases and J by 0 bases, with 12 bases of the junction left unmatched. Germline V gene lookup returns CDR1 KGHSH and CDR2 LQKENI. The CDR3 covers 20 residues. CDR3 in DNA: TGTGCCAGCTCACCAACGAAGACTAGCGGGGGCTTTTCTAGCACAGATACGCAGTATTTT. Amino acid sequence: CASSPTKTSGGFSSTDTQYF.

About this clone: The identical CDR3 is also encoded by other nucleotide sequences in the sample. V and J are TRBV20-1 and TRBJ1-4; D not certain. Trimming stripped 1 base from V and 8 bases from J, with 5 bases between. Germline CDR1 is DFQATT and CDR2 is SNEGSKA (reference sequence). The CDR3 spans 11 residues. The CDR3 DNA follows: TGCAGTGCTAGAGCAAACGAAAAACTGTTTTTT. Its protein product is CSARANEKLFF.

The chain employs TRBV2 and TRBJ1-1; D gene unclear. V gave up 5 bases and J gave up 1 base, with 11 bases separating them. The CDR3 extends over 14 amino acids. Germline CDR1 and CDR2: SNHLY and FYNNEI. The CDR3 loop is CASSSVGENTEAFF. CDR3 coding DNA: TGTGCCAGCAGTTCGGTGGGAGAGAACACTGAAGCTTTCTTT. The full variable domain, in which reference TRBV2 and TRBJ1-1 provide the parts outside the CDR3, is EPEVTQTPSHQVTQMGQEVILRCVPISNHLYFYWYRQILGQKVEFLVSFYNNEISEKSEIFDDQFSVERPDGSNFTLKIRSTKLEDSAMYFCASSSVGENTEAFFGQGTRLTVV.

The J gene is TRBJ1-6, the V gene TRBV9; the match to TRBD1 covers 7 bases. V shed 0 bases, J shed 1 base, and the junction held 7 bases outside the gene matches. The germline V gene has CDR1 SGDLS and CDR2 YYNGEE. The CDR3 has 18 residues. CDR3 region: CASSVDSGGPSYNSPLHF. The CDR3 nucleotides read TGTGCCAGCAGCGTAGATTCAGGGGGGCCGTCCTATAATTCACCCCTCCACTTT.